Listed below are T cell receptor beta chains from one sample, sequenced in a study of sequential checkpoint blockade in melanoma. Profiling relied on immunoSEQ multiplex PCR, and the TCRdb table lists in-frame clones only, not all of them. The sample records more than 25,000 clones, around 90% being singletons. Specimen: CD8+ T cells sorted from blood (inferred from file names), collected from a patient given nivolumab and ipilimumab in sequence. These TCRs come from a human donor with melanoma. The conserved cysteine and the conserved F or W are not part of the CDR3 here. A D gene is named only where the DNA matches it firmly. Clone sizes are given selectively: once, few, many, or a class where the clone is expanded.

TRBV7-8 . . ASSSPVRVNTGELF
TRBV13 . TRBD1 ASRKGADEQY
TRBV28 . . ASTEGGSDTDTQY
TRBV7-9 . . ASSLESGQTIYNEQF
TRBV19 . TRBD1 ASSPGGNYGYT
TRBV9 . . ASSPGVTGANVLT
TRBV5-5 . . ASSQGWEFCLSHEQY
TRBV6-5 . . ASSYSNGLEAF
TRBV6-6 . . ASSYNEQF
TRBV6-5 . . ASSYSSGIRSYT
TRBV7-7 . . ASSPNAEELF
TRBV2 . TRBD1 ARGQLKEKLF
TRBV9 . TRBD2 ASSVDGGGQETQY
TRBV6-5 . TRBD1 ASRLTGIGYT
TRBV2 few TRBD2 ASSEASGRNEQF
TRBV27 . . ASSYTGSSSYNEQF
TRBV6-5 . . ASSWTSTGNTEAF
TRBV13 . TRBD1 ASSSSRDREDNYGYT
TRBV6-6 . . ASSYDQFLEQF
TRBV6-5 . . ASSFHGQRPDEQY
TRBV7-9 . . ASSPGGPNQPQH
TRBV6-1 . . ASREGPTGIGRLAEAF
TRBV30 . TRBD1 AWSYWGQGYEQY
TRBV2 few . ASTRADGYEQY
TRBV4-3 . TRBD2 ASSQAGNSGGAADTQY
TRBV7-9 . . ASSSNTGGSNQPQH
TRBV29-1 once . STTGRETQY
TRBV9 once . ASSVASRNEQF
TRBV6-1 . TRBD1 ASRTGTYEQY
TRBV2 . . ASQGSGRNTGELF
TRBV5-1 once TRBD2 ASSHGPGLATDTQY
TRBV6-6 . TRBD1 ASSFTGGTYEQY
TRBV10-3 . TRBD2 AISDRAGGPAGELF
TRBV28 . . ATFDTGELF
TRBV5-4 . TRBD2 ASTAGDYNEQF
TRBV7-2 . TRBD1 ASSLAGQGPREQF
TRBV6-1 . . ASRLTGSSTDTQY
TRBV2 . . ASSGWRDTGELF
TRBV7-3 . . ASSPTPAGYEQY
TRBV14 . . ASSQVDGHPTGELF
TRBV28 once TRBD1 ASRTGVSYEQY
TRBV6-5 . TRBD2 ASSYSGLAGDEQF
TRBV13 . . ASSTRTGNNYGYT
TRBV29-1 . . SVEGPRGGLF
TRBV7-2 . TRBD2 ASSRLAGGPVTGELF